A selection of T cell receptor beta chains follows, all from one sample in a study of PD-1 blockade in mismatch repair-deficient tumors. Sequenced by immunoSEQ multiplex PCR; TCRdb stores in-frame clones only, minus some. The data show 90,000 to 130,000 clones, with about 83% seen just once and approximately 5% held by the top ten. The starting material was peripheral blood, obtained about 60 weeks after starting pembrolizumab. The receptors derive from an adult with mismatch repair-deficient cancer. Both conserved end residues are part of each CDR3. The order of the fields is V gene, clone size, D gene, J gene, CDR3 length, CDR3 protein, CDR3 DNA. D genes are given only for firm matches. Expanded clones are given a class, and other clones once, few, many or no size at all.

>TRBV6-6|once|TRBD2|TRBJ2-1|15
CASIRLAGGHGEQFF
TGTGCCAGCATACGACTAGCGGGAGGGCACGGTGAGCAGTTCTTC
>TRBV7-2|NA|TRBD1|TRBJ2-3|15
CASSPGRGQTDTQYF
TGTGCCAGCAGCCCCGGCAGGGGGCAGACAGATACGCAGTATTTT
>TRBV27|NA|NA|TRBJ1-2|14
CASSSRRGDYGYTF
TGTGCCAGCAGCTCCCGCCGGGGTGACTATGGCTACACCTTC
>TRBV5-1|NA|NA|TRBJ1-1|13
CASSLEASAEAFF
TGCGCCAGCAGCTTGGAGGCAAGTGCAGAAGCTTTCTTT
>TRBV16|NA|TRBD1|TRBJ1-5|16
CASSQSGDRSNQPQHF
TGTGCCAGCAGCCAATCAGGGGACAGAAGCAATCAGCCCCAGCATTTT
>TRBV2|NA|NA|TRBJ2-7|14
CASSELNWSYEQYF
TGTGCCAGCAGTGAATTGAATTGGAGCTACGAGCAGTACTTC
>TRBV6-4|few|NA|TRBJ2-1|21
CASSDSIDRVGGKGSYNEQFF
TGTGCCAGCAGTGACTCAATCGACAGGGTTGGGGGGAAGGGGTCCTACAATGAGCAGTTCTTC
>TRBV6-5|NA|NA|TRBJ1-2|11
CASSYRLGYTF
TGTGCCAGCAGTTACCGATTAGGCTACACCTTC
>TRBV7-6|NA|NA|TRBJ2-7|13
CASSVGESYEQYF
TGTGCCAGCAGCGTCGGGGAGTCCTACGAGCAGTACTTC
>TRBV18|NA|NA|TRBJ1-5|13
CASSTVSNQPQHF
TGTGCCAGCTCGACGGTTAGCAATCAGCCCCAGCATTTT
>TRBV5-6|NA|NA|TRBJ1-5|14
CASSLGGQVQPQHF
TGTGCCAGCAGCTTGGGTGGGCAGGTTCAGCCCCAGCATTTT
>TRBV6-6|NA|NA|TRBJ2-6|15
CASSVSRPGANVLTF
TGTGCCAGCAGTGTGAGCAGGCCTGGGGCCAACGTCCTGACTTTC
>TRBV6-5|NA|NA|TRBJ1-1|11
CASGPGTEAFF
TGTGCTTCGGGGCCGGGCACTGAAGCTTTCTTT
>TRBV7-6|NA|NA|TRBJ2-1|17
CASSLETGGGSYNEQFF
TGTGCCAGCAGCTTAGAAACCGGCGGCGGATCCTACAATGAGCAGTTCTTC
>TRBV7-9|NA|NA|TRBJ2-3|15
CASSSGEDGTDTQYF
TGTGCCAGCAGCTCCGGTGAGGACGGCACAGATACGCAGTATTTT
>TRBV19|once|NA|TRBJ1-2|12
CASRTEFRRYTF
TGTGCCAGTAGAACGGAATTCCGACGCTACACCTTC
>TRBV21-1|NA|NA|TRBJ2-7|12
CASPSPGDEQYF
TGTGCCAGCCCCTCCCCCGGCGACGAGCAGTACTTC
>TRBV30|once|NA|TRBJ2-2|12
CAWSSGAGELFF
TGTGCCTGGAGTTCAGGGGCCGGGGAGCTGTTTTTT
>TRBV5-4|few|NA|TRBJ2-7|17
CASSLGAGLERSYEQYF
TGTGCCAGCAGCTTGGGGGCTGGTCTTGAGAGGTCCTACGAGCAGTACTTC
>TRBV6-5|NA|NA|TRBJ1-2|14
CASSYSAGTYGYTF
TGTGCCAGCAGTTACTCGGCAGGGACCTATGGCTACACCTTC
>TRBV7-9|NA|NA|TRBJ1-1|15
CASSLAWRVRTEAFF
TGTGCCAGCAGCTTAGCGTGGAGGGTACGGACTGAAGCTTTCTTT
>TRBV29-1|NA|TRBD2|TRBJ2-1|13
CSSLRREENEQFF
TGCAGCTCTCTCCGGCGGGAGGAAAATGAGCAGTTCTTC
>TRBV2|NA|NA|TRBJ2-2|12
CASSDYTGELFF
TGTGCCAGCAGTGATTACACCGGGGAGCTGTTTTTT
>TRBV7-9|NA|NA|TRBJ2-1|16
CASSSVGEQGYNEQFF
TGTGCCAGCAGCTCGGTCGGGGAACAGGGCTACAATGAGCAGTTCTTC
>TRBV5-4|NA|NA|TRBJ2-1|14
CASSLSDSYNEQFF
TGTGCCAGCAGCTTGTCTGACTCCTACAATGAGCAGTTCTTC
>TRBV7-3|NA|NA|TRBJ2-3|14
CASSPLGGTDTQYF
TGTGCCAGCAGCCCCTTAGGAGGCACAGATACGCAGTATTTT
>TRBV9|NA|NA|TRBJ1-2|14
CASSVAPGGYGYTF
TGTGCCAGCAGCGTAGCTCCGGGAGGCTATGGCTACACCTTC
>TRBV11-3|NA|TRBD2|TRBJ2-7|16
CASSLRPVGEGYEQYF
TGTGCCAGCAGCTTACGACCTGTGGGGGAGGGGTACGAGCAGTACTTC
>TRBV14|NA|NA|TRBJ2-3|15
CASSQAGRFTDTQYF
TGTGCCAGCAGCCAAGCGGGCAGATTCACAGATACGCAGTATTTT
>TRBV13|NA|NA|TRBJ2-2|16
CASSLGGRKNTGELFF
TGTGCCAGCAGCTTAGGAGGGAGAAAGAACACCGGGGAGCTGTTTTTT
>TRBV19|NA|NA|TRBJ2-6|13
CASSSAGGTVLTF
TGTGCCAGTAGTTCGGCAGGGGGGACCGTCCTGACTTTC